In its sample, the clone carrying this T cell receptor (beta chain) was seen many times. Germline V gene sequence: CDR1 MRHNA, CDR2 SNTAGT. V was shortened by 2 bases and J by 2 bases, with 12 bases between the two germline ends. The CDR3 has 16 amino acids. The data were taken from a study of blood T cell repertoires in COVID-19. Assay used: immunoSEQ multiplex PCR; TCRdb lists only in-frame clones, some missing. The table shows a few hundred thousand clones, with about 85% occurring only once. The rearrangement uses TRBV6-4 and TRBJ2-2, with D possibly matching TRBD2 (6 bases). Sample: peripheral blood. The receptor was isolated from a man between 18 and 29 years old with active or convalescent COVID-19. The CDR3 coding sequence is TGTGCCAGCAGTGACGGGGAGCGGGCTAACACCGGGGAGCTGTTTTTT. This translates into CASSDGERANTGELFF.